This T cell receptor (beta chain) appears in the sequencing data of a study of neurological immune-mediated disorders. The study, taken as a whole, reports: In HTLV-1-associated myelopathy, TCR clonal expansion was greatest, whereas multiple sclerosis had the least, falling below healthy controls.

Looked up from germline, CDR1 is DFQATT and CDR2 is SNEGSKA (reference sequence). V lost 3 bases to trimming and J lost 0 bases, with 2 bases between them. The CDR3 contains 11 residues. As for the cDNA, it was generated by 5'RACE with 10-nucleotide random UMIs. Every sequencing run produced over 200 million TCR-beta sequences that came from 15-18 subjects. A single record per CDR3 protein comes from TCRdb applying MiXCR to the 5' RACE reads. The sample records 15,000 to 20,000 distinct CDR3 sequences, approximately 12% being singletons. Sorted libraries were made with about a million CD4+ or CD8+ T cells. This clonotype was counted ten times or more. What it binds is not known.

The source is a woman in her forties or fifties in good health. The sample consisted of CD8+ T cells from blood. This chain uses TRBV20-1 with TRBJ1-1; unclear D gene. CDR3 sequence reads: CSASLNTEAFF. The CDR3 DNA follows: TGCAGTGCTAGTCTGAACACTGAAGCTTTCTTT.